This T cell receptor (beta chain) came from a study of blood T cells in healthy people across ages. Ranging in age from about 6 to 100, the donors were healthy Caucasian individuals from Russia. Every donor provided roughly 10 milliliters of peripheral blood. There were at least 6 micrograms of total RNA extracted from every sample. Together with a sample-barcoded 5' primer, a J-beta primer mix was included in a second PCR lasting about 6 to 11 cycles. Via MiXCR, TCRdb re-called the 5' RACE reads, giving one row per CDR3 protein. This table has approximately 400,000 distinct CDR3 sequences, 45% to 60% appearing once. Study-level points and caveats: Diversity estimates drawn from one million T cells were deemed underestimates.

This clonotype turned up a few times. Its target is unknown. CDR1 KGHDR and CDR2 SFDVKD come from the germline V gene. Between the trimmed V and J ends, which lost 6 bases and 5 bases, there was a span of 7 bases. The CDR3 totals 12 residues. The sequence derives from a man aged 55 to 70 in good health. Sequenced: blood. This chain joins TRBV24-1 and TRBJ2-1, with D possibly being TRBD2 (6 bases). The CDR3 nucleotides read TGTGCCACCAGTCGGGGGAACAATGAGCAGTTCTTC. Its protein product is CATSRGNNEQFF.